Below are 28 T cell receptor beta chains sequenced from a single sample in a study of shared clonotypes between healthy human individuals (dated by TCRdb to about 2020). The library was made by the immunoSEQ multiplex PCR assay. Held by TCRdb, this immuneACCESS table contains in-frame sequences only and omits some clones. Under half of the omission traces to an unresolved V gene where checked; the cause of the rest is unknown. This sample holds 650,000 to 700,000 clones; about 92% were observed only once. Around a third of the sample goes to the ten largest clones. The source material was memory CD8+ T cells from PBMCs. This specimen's cell subset or site label, per the study, means: CD45RO+ cells pooled with CCR7-negative TemRA cells. The receptors stem from a man younger than 30 in good health. Some clones in this sample may be carry-over from other donors' samples.

The V call is TRBV27, the J call TRBJ1-2; 7 nucleotides line up with TRBD1. The CDR3 extends over 14 amino acids. The V gene's germline CDR1 is MNHEY and CDR2 SMNVEV (reference sequence). V trimming: 2 bases; J trimming: 5 bases; junction bases outside the gene matches: 5. The CDR3 region is CASSLRGRGYGYTF. The CDR3 DNA is TGTGCCAGCAGTTTAAGAGGCAGGGGGTATGGCTACACCTTC.

This chain joins TRBV2 and TRBJ2-4; no firm D call. This CDR3 is 11 amino acids long. Germline V gene sequence: CDR1 SNHLY, CDR2 FYNNEI. The V end was cut by 10 bases, the J end by 14 bases, with 18 bases between. This CDR3 is CAILEGPFKYF. CDR3 nucleotide sequence: TGTGCCATTCTAGAAGGTCCATTTAAGTACTTC.

V and J are TRBV5-1 and TRBJ2-3, with D perhaps TRBD2 (5 bases). Germline assignment: CDR1 SGHRS and CDR2 YFSETQ. V dropped 0 bases and J dropped 0 bases, with 11 bases sitting between them. This CDR3 has 16 amino acids. The CDR3 nucleotides read TGCGCCAGCAGCTTGGCCTATCGGGATAGCACAGATACGCAGTATTTT. Translated, it gives CASSLAYRDSTDTQYF.

This rearrangement joins TRBV28 to TRBJ2-3, with TRBD1 identical over 9 bases. The CDR3 is 17 amino acids. V shed 3 bases, J shed 3 bases, and the junction held 10 bases outside the gene matches. Germline V gives CDR1 MDHEN, CDR2 SYDVKM. Here the CDR3 DNA reads TGTGCCAGCAGTTTCCCGGGACAGGGAATGAGAACAGATACGCAGTATTTT. Protein: CASSFPGQGMRTDTQYF.

The rearrangement links TRBV7-3 to TRBJ1-1; no definite D call. CDR3 size: 13 residues. V was clipped by 4 bases and J by 4 bases, with 10 bases between them. CDR1 is SGHTA and CDR2 is FQGTGA in the germline V gene. As DNA, the CDR3 is TGTGCCAGCAGCTCGGACCGGGGCACTGAAGCTTTCTTT. Protein: CASSSDRGTEAFF. Variable domain in full (rest from reference TRBV7-3 and TRBJ1-1): GAGVSQTPSNKVTEKGKYVELRCDPISGHTALYWYRQSLGQGPEFLIYFQGTGAADDSGLPNDRFFAVRPEGSVSTLKIQRTERGDSAVYLCASSSDRGTEAFFGQGTRLTVV.

The V call is TRBV7-6, the J call TRBJ2-7, with D possibly TRBD2 on 6 matching bases. The V gene's germline CDR1 is SGHVS and CDR2 FNYEAQ. This CDR3 has 14 amino acids. V was trimmed by 5 bases and J by 2 bases, leaving 13 bases between them. As DNA, the CDR3 is TGTGCCAGCAGCCCAGTAGCGGACCCCTACGAGCAGTACTTC. Protein: CASSPVADPYEQYF.

The chain employs TRBV10-3 and TRBJ2-1; 10 bases are a match to TRBD2. Germline trimming cut 2 bases from V and 8 bases from J; bases unmatched to any gene: 12. This CDR3 has 17 residues. Germline CDR1 is ENHRY and CDR2 is SYGVKD. The CDR3 DNA reads TGTGCCATCAGTGAGCCCAACCTAGCGGGAGTTAGCGATGAGCAGTTCTTC. Its protein product is CAISEPNLAGVSDEQFF.

As concerns this clone: Distinct nucleotide sequences in the sample also encode this CDR3. The chain combines TRBV7-9 with TRBJ2-7; a weak D match, TRBD1 (5 bases). The V end was cut by 6 bases, the J end by 0 bases, with 6 bases between. Germline V gene data show CDR1 as SEHNR and CDR2 as FQNEAQ (reference sequence). This CDR3 region has 12 residues. The CDR3 loop reads CASSQGSYEQYF. In DNA, the CDR3 is TGTGCCAGCAGTCAGGGCTCCTACGAGCAGTACTTC.

This clone was detected only a few times. The chain uses TRBV6-1 and TRBJ2-2; D is tentatively TRBD1 or TRBD2 (5 bases each). Germline assignment: CDR1 MNHNS and CDR2 SASEGT. Trimming stripped 1 base from V and 6 bases from J, with 9 bases between. CDR3 length: 14 residues. The chain's CDR3 is CASSEEGDAGELFF. The CDR3 nucleotides are TGTGCCAGCAGTGAAGAAGGGGACGCCGGGGAGCTGTTTTTT.

This chain connects TRBV6-5 to TRBJ2-7; D not resolved. The ends were cut back, 0 bases at V and 2 bases at J, with 11 bases in the middle. Germline CDR1 and CDR2: MNHEY and SVGAGI. The CDR3 extends over 15 amino acids. The CDR3 reads CASSYSSGGTYEQYF. As DNA, the CDR3 is TGTGCCAGCAGTTACTCGAGTGGCGGAACCTACGAGCAGTACTTC.

J is TRBJ2-7 and V is TRBV7-9; D not resolved. With 4 bases removed from V and 7 bases from J, the gap between germline ends came to 11 bases. In germline, CDR1 is SEHNR, CDR2 FQNEAQ (reference sequence). The CDR3 contains 12 residues. The CDR3 sequence is CASSSAKGEQYF. Here the CDR3 DNA reads TGTGCCAGCAGCTCCGCCAAGGGAGAGCAGTACTTC.

The rearrangement uses TRBV5-8 and TRBJ1-2; D possibly corresponds to TRBD1 (5 bases). CDR1 is SGHTS and CDR2 is YDEGEE in the germline V gene. The CDR3 contains 16 residues. V was clipped by 2 bases and J by 4 bases, with 18 bases between them. CDR3 region: CASSFRDSRAFYGYTF. CDR3 nucleotide sequence: TGTGCCAGCAGCTTTCGGGACTCCCGCGCCTTCTATGGCTACACCTTC.

This clone was seen just once. The CDR3 sequence: CATREGIQQYF. The CDR3, as DNA: TGTGCCACTCGCGAGGGTATTCAGCAGTACTTC. V and J are TRBV19 and TRBJ2-7; possibly TRBD2 for D (5 bases). V was trimmed by 10 bases and J by 8 bases, leaving 15 bases between them. The V gene's germline CDR1 is LNHDA and CDR2 SQIVND (reference sequence). This CDR3 spans 11 amino acids.

CDR3 amino acids: CASSPRGGWEQFF. DNA for the CDR3: TGTGCCAGCAGTCCACGCGGGGGTTGGGAGCAGTTCTTC. J is TRBJ2-1 and V is TRBV27, with 7 bases matching TRBD2. Germline-derived CDR1 and CDR2 are MNHEY and SMNVEV (reference sequence). J was trimmed by 10 bases and V by 5 bases; bases with no gene match: 8. This CDR3 is built from 13 residues.

The chain recombines TRBV11-2 with TRBJ2-1; D perhaps matches TRBD1 (6 bases). Germline V gives CDR1 SGHAT, CDR2 FQNNGV. Trimming pared 11 bases from V and 2 bases from J, leaving 13 bases between. This CDR3 region has 13 residues. CDR3 bases: TGTGCCTCCAGGGGATTGACCTACAATGAGCAGTTCTTC. It encodes CASRGLTYNEQFF.

The V call is TRBV11-3, the J call TRBJ2-7; TRBD1 matches 8 bases. Germline CDR1 SGHNT, CDR2 YENEEA. V gave up 3 bases and J gave up 7 bases; unmatched junction bases: 11. The length of the CDR3 is 15 residues. The CDR3 coding sequence is TGTGCCAGCAGCTTTGTAACAGGGGGGTCAAGAGAGCAGTACTTC. Its translation is CASSFVTGGSREQYF.

V and J are TRBV28 and TRBJ2-7; tentatively, D is TRBD2 (5 bases). Germline CDR1 MDHEN, CDR2 SYDVKM. The V and J ends lost 6 bases and 7 bases respectively, with 10 bases between them. The CDR3 is made up of 11 amino acids. The CDR3 sequence is CASREAGEQYF. The CDR3 coding sequence is TGTGCCAGCAGGGAGGCTGGGGAGCAGTACTTC.

This clone was seen a single time. V is TRBV19 and J is TRBJ2-5, with 10 bases lining up with TRBD1. The ends lost 3 bases at V and 3 bases at J; junction bases unmatched: 10. CDR3 length equals 17 residues. In germline, CDR1 is LNHDA, CDR2 SQIVND (reference sequence). The CDR3 bases are TGTGCCAGTAGTATTATGGGACAGGGGTCGGTGAAAGAGACCCAGTACTTC. Protein sequence: CASSIMGQGSVKETQYF.

V gene TRBV11-1 combines with J gene TRBJ2-1; a possible D gene is TRBD1 (5 bases). Germline CDR1 is SGHAT and CDR2 is FQDESV (reference sequence). The CDR3 loop spans 13 amino acids. Trimming took off 6 bases at V and 6 bases at J, with 12 bases between the two ends. The CDR3 protein is CASRVGQVNEQFF. CDR3 nucleotide sequence: TGTGCCAGCAGGGTAGGACAAGTCAATGAGCAGTTCTTC.

With regard to this clone: A much larger clone differs from this one at a single base, so this may be a read error. The sample has other DNA sequences that encode this CDR3 too. The chain uses TRBV6-6 and TRBJ2-5; perhaps TRBD2 as D (6 bases). The CDR3 covers 14 residues. With 0 bases removed from V and 4 bases from J, the gap between germline ends came to 9 bases. Germline values: CDR1 MNHNY, CDR2 SVGAGI (reference sequence). The CDR3 DNA reads TGTGCCAGCAGTTACTCTCCCGGGGGAGAGACCCAGTACTTC. Protein product: CASSYSPGGETQYF.

The rearrangement uses TRBV7-9 and TRBJ2-3; the match to TRBD1 covers 10 bases. Trimming at V came to 6 bases and at J to 5 bases, leaving 5 bases not matched to a gene. CDR3 size: 14 residues. The germline V gene has CDR1 SEHNR and CDR2 FQNEAQ (reference sequence). CDR3 sequence reads: CASRSGTGEDTQYF. The CDR3, as DNA: TGTGCCAGCAGGTCCGGGACAGGGGAAGATACGCAGTATTTT.

This clone was picked up one time. The chain recombines TRBV7-9 with TRBJ1-3, with 10 positions matching TRBD1. The CDR3 extends over 16 amino acids. V lost 6 bases to trimming and J lost 1 base; unmatched junction nucleotides: 6. CDR1 is SEHNR, CDR2 FQNEAQ, per germline (reference sequence). CDR3 amino acids: CASRKDRGLSGNTIYF. The CDR3 DNA is TGTGCCAGCAGGAAAGACAGGGGGCTATCTGGAAACACCATATATTTT.

The chain carries TRBV4-1 and TRBJ1-2; possibly TRBD1 for D (6 bases). The CDR3 is 15 residues long. CDR1 is MGHRA and CDR2 is YSYEKL in the germline V gene. Trimming cost V 0 bases and J 4 bases, with 12 bases left between them. CDR3 in DNA: TGCGCCAGCAGCCAAGAGGTTCGGGGGGCCTATGGCTACACCTTC. Amino acids: CASSQEVRGAYGYTF.

DNA of the CDR3: TGTGCCAGCAGTTTATTGGAGAGCTCCTACAATGAGCAGTTCTTC. As protein: CASSLLESSYNEQFF. The V call is TRBV27, the J call TRBJ2-1, with no clear D. Germline V gene data show CDR1 as MNHEY and CDR2 as SMNVEV (reference sequence). The CDR3 length is 15 residues. Between the trimmed V and J ends, which lost 1 base and 0 bases, there was a span of 7 bases.

CDR3 amino acids: CASSLFASGPYEQYF. CDR3 in DNA: TGTGCCAGCAGCTTGTTCGCTAGCGGACCCTACGAGCAGTACTTC. The chain couples TRBV5-4 to TRBJ2-7, with TRBD2 matching 7 bases. CDR3 length: 15 residues. Germline CDR1 SGHNT, CDR2 YYREEE (reference sequence). The V segment lost 1 base and the J segment 2 bases; nucleotides outside the gene matches: 6.

The CDR3: CASSGRLPGQGRTQYF. In nucleotides, the CDR3 is TGCGCCAGCAGCGGGAGACTGCCGGGACAGGGGAGGACCCAGTACTTC. The chain uses TRBV5-1 and TRBJ2-5; 10 bases match TRBD1. CDR3 length: 16 amino acids. The ends lost 4 bases at V and 7 bases at J; junction bases unmatched: 13. Germline values: CDR1 SGHRS, CDR2 YFSETQ.

The chain couples TRBV30 to TRBJ1-1; no clear D. Germline CDR1 GTSNPN, CDR2 SVGIG (reference sequence). This CDR3 spans 13 amino acids. V was clipped by 0 bases and J by 4 bases, with 9 bases between them. DNA of the CDR3: TGTGCCTGGAGTGTACTGGGGTCCACTGAAGCTTTCTTT. Amino acids: CAWSVLGSTEAFF.

This clone has ten or more counts. A much larger clonotype is one base distant, so this may be a read error. CDR3 coding DNA: TGTGCCAGCAGTGACGGGGACACCGGGGAGCTGTTTTTT. Encoded protein: CASSDGDTGELFF. The V call is TRBV6-4, the J call TRBJ2-2; D uncertain. The V end lost 2 bases, the J end lost 3 bases, and 4 bases lay between the germline ends. Germline lookup yields CDR1 MRHNA and CDR2 SNTAGT. The CDR3 extends over 13 amino acids.